These 19 T cell receptor beta chains were all obtained from the same sample, sequenced in a study of tumor-infiltrating lymphocytes in localized non-small cell lung cancer (dated by TCRdb to the early 2020s). The library was produced with the immunoSEQ multiplex PCR assay. This is the immuneACCESS table as TCRdb keeps it, with only in-frame sequences that have V and J called. A part of the clones is gone; compared with another copy, unresolved V genes explain less than half, and the rest is unexplained. Here the sample has 7,000 or so clones; about 77% occur a single time. Of the sample, around 9% is held by the ten largest clones. Sequencing input: lung tumor tissue. The receptor set was obtained from a human donor with non-small cell lung cancer.

This chain joins TRBV2 and TRBJ2-1; 13 bases line up with TRBD2. The germline V gene encodes CDR1 SNHLY and CDR2 FYNNEI. CDR3 length: 14 amino acids. Losses at the gene ends were 7 bases for V and 8 bases for J; bases not matched to a gene: 5. CDR3 protein: CASTEGLAGDEQFF. CDR3 in DNA: TGTGCCAGCACCGAAGGACTAGCGGGAGATGAGCAGTTCTTC.

This clone has a single count. The rearrangement joins TRBV15 to TRBJ2-7, with D tentatively TRBD1 (6 bases). Trimming removed 0 bases at V and 4 bases at J, with 10 bases between. Germline V gives CDR1 LNHNV, CDR2 YYDKDF (reference sequence). The CDR3 runs to 14 residues. CDR3 in amino acids: CATSRDLTGYEQYF. In DNA form, the CDR3 reads TGTGCCACCAGCAGAGATCTGACAGGTTACGAGCAGTACTTC. The variable domain in full, with the rest retrieved from reference TRBV15 and TRBJ2-7, is DAMVIQNPRYQVTQFGKPVTLSCSQTLNHNVMYWYQQKSSQAPKLLFHYYDKDFNNEADTPDNFQSRRPNTSFCFLDIRSPGLGDTAMYLCATSRDLTGYEQYFGPGTRLTVT.

The chain links TRBV9 to TRBJ1-2; 10 bases are shared with TRBD1. CDR1 and CDR2 from the germline V gene are SGDLS and YYNGEE. V lost 1 base, J lost 3 bases, and 9 bases stayed unmatched. The CDR3 is 17 residues long. The CDR3 here is CASSVSPRQGADYGYTF. As DNA, the CDR3 is TGTGCCAGCAGCGTAAGCCCCAGACAGGGGGCAGACTATGGCTACACCTTC.

The V call is TRBV14, the J call TRBJ2-1; the D gene could be TRBD1 or TRBD2 (5 bases each). Germline lookup yields CDR1 SGHDN and CDR2 FVKESK. V gave up 1 base and J gave up 13 bases, with 8 bases separating them. CDR3 length: 11 residues. CDR3 in amino acids: CASSQGGNQFF. In DNA, the CDR3 is TGTGCCAGCAGCCAAGGGGGGAATCAGTTCTTC.

A remark on this clone: The sample holds other DNA sequences that translate to the same CDR3. The rearrangement links TRBV30 to TRBJ1-5; TRBD1 matches 11 bases. Per germline, CDR1 GTSNPN and CDR2 SVGIG (reference sequence). The CDR3 extends over 17 amino acids. V lost 2 bases to trimming and J lost 0 bases; unmatched junction nucleotides: 6. CDR3 amino acids: CAWSKGTGGYSNQPQHF. Written as DNA, the CDR3 is TGTGCCTGGAGTAAGGGGACAGGGGGTTATAGCAATCAGCCCCAGCATTTT.

This rearrangement joins TRBV7-6 to TRBJ2-3; D possibly corresponds to TRBD2 (5 bases). The CDR3 has 14 residues. The V gene's germline CDR1 is SGHVS and CDR2 FNYEAQ. The ends were cut back, 2 bases at V and 2 bases at J, with 8 bases in the middle. Here the CDR3 DNA reads TGTGCCAGCAGCTTAAAACTAGACACAGATACGCAGTATTTT. Translated: CASSLKLDTDTQYF.

This chain links TRBV5-1 with TRBJ2-1; the match to TRBD2 covers 7 bases. Germline CDR1 SGHRS, CDR2 YFSETQ. V shed 0 bases, J shed 0 bases, and the junction held 3 bases outside the gene matches. This CDR3 is built from 16 residues. CDR3 loop: CASSLGGGSSYNEQFF. The CDR3 DNA reads TGCGCCAGCAGCTTGGGCGGCGGGAGCTCCTACAATGAGCAGTTCTTC.

The CDR3 protein is CASSRDDEQFF. Here the CDR3 DNA reads TGTGCCAGCAGCCGGGACGATGAGCAGTTCTTC. The V call is TRBV6-5, the J call TRBJ2-1; possibly TRBD1 or TRBD2 for D (5 bases each). Germline lookup yields CDR1 MNHEY and CDR2 SVGAGI. V was shortened by 6 bases and J by 8 bases, with 8 bases between the two germline ends. The CDR3 has 11 amino acids.

This clone came up a few times. The rearrangement links TRBV7-6 to TRBJ1-3; D uncertain. The CDR3 runs 17 residues. Germline V lookup: CDR1 SGHVS, CDR2 FNYEAQ. Trimming shortened V by 2 bases and J by 0 bases, and 14 bases separated the two germline ends. In nucleotides, the CDR3 is TGTGCCAGCAGCTTACGCCCGGCGGCGAGCTCTGGAAACACCATATATTTT. Amino acid sequence: CASSLRPAASSGNTIYF.

The chain carries TRBV7-9 and TRBJ2-7; D remains unclear. Germline assignment: CDR1 SEHNR and CDR2 FQNEAQ (reference sequence). This CDR3 has 16 amino acids. V lost 5 bases, J lost 0 bases, and 17 bases lay in between. The CDR3 here is CASSPRGPSPSYEQYF. The CDR3 DNA sequence: TGTGCCAGCAGCCCAAGAGGTCCATCCCCCTCCTACGAGCAGTACTTC.

The genes are TRBV7-9 and TRBJ1-4, with 10 bases aligning to TRBD1. Germline CDR1 SEHNR, CDR2 FQNEAQ (reference sequence). The CDR3 is made up of 16 amino acids. V lost 5 bases to trimming and J lost 6 bases; unmatched junction nucleotides: 9. The chain's CDR3 is CASSQTSGTGDEKLFF. In nucleotides, the CDR3 is TGTGCCAGCAGCCAAACTTCCGGGACAGGGGATGAAAAACTGTTTTTT.

The count of this clone is one. V is TRBV30 and J is TRBJ2-7, with TRBD1 matching 10 bases. V shed 2 bases, J shed 7 bases, and the junction held 5 bases outside the gene matches. Looked up from germline, CDR1 is GTSNPN and CDR2 is SVGIG (reference sequence). The CDR3 has 13 residues. CDR3 residues: CAWSRQGAGEQYF. In DNA, the CDR3 is TGTGCCTGGAGTAGACAGGGGGCCGGTGAGCAGTACTTC.

V gene TRBV27 combines with J gene TRBJ2-6; D remains ambiguous. CDR1 and CDR2 from the germline V gene are MNHEY and SMNVEV (reference sequence). The CDR3 contains 16 residues. V was clipped by 9 bases and J by 0 bases, with 15 bases between them. CDR3 in amino acids: CASSFGTNSGANVLTF. The CDR3 nucleotides read TGTGCCAGTTCTTTCGGTACTAACTCTGGGGCCAACGTCCTGACTTTC.

V is TRBV6-5 and J is TRBJ2-2, with a tentative D call TRBD2 (6 bases). The CDR3 covers 16 residues. Germline V gene lookup returns CDR1 MNHEY and CDR2 SVGAGI. V lost 0 bases to trimming and J lost 2 bases, with 10 bases between them. CDR3 loop: CASSYSIAANTGELFF. In DNA form, the CDR3 reads TGTGCCAGCAGTTACTCAATAGCGGCAAACACCGGGGAGCTGTTTTTT.

This chain joins TRBV4-1 and TRBJ2-3; D might be TRBD2 (6 bases). This CDR3 region has 15 residues. Germline V CDR1 and CDR2: MGHRA, YSYEKL. Trimming left V 4 bases short and J 2 bases short, with 13 bases between. The CDR3 here is CASSLGWRDTDTQYF. The CDR3 coding sequence is TGCGCCAGCAGCCTAGGTTGGCGGGACACAGATACGCAGTATTTT.

The V gene is TRBV6-1, the J gene TRBJ1-5; tentative D call: TRBD1 (5 bases). The CDR3 has 15 residues. Germline lookup yields CDR1 MNHNS and CDR2 SASEGT. Trimming took off 2 bases at V and 2 bases at J, with 10 bases between the two ends. The CDR3 DNA sequence: TGTGCCAGCAGTGAAATATGGGGCGGCAATCAGCCCCAGCATTTT. The encoded protein is CASSEIWGGNQPQHF.

The rearrangement links TRBV11-2 to TRBJ1-1; perhaps TRBD1 as D (6 bases). The CDR3 has 16 amino acids. Germline values: CDR1 SGHAT, CDR2 FQNNGV. V was shortened by 1 base and J by 2 bases, with 14 bases between the two germline ends. CDR3 loop: CASSLGGQTFNTEAFF. The CDR3 nucleotides read TGTGCCAGCAGCTTAGGTGGACAGACCTTCAACACTGAAGCTTTCTTT.

The gene calls are TRBV6-5 and TRBJ1-2; maybe TRBD1 (5 bases). V lost 4 bases and J lost 5, with 17 bases in between. This CDR3 has 15 residues. CDR1 and CDR2 from the germline V gene are MNHEY and SVGAGI. The CDR3 spells CASSWGPDIGYGYTF. The CDR3 DNA reads as TGTGCCAGCAGTTGGGGACCCGATATCGGGTATGGCTACACCTTC.

This chain connects TRBV7-2 to TRBJ1-5; D remains unclear. This CDR3 has 12 amino acids. Trimming pared 6 bases from V and 3 bases from J, leaving 6 bases between. Looked up from germline, CDR1 is SGHTA and CDR2 is FQGNSA. As DNA, the CDR3 is TGTGCCAGCAGGGCAGACAATCAGCCCCAGCATTTT. Translation: CASRADNQPQHF.